The rows below give T cell receptor beta chains drawn from one sample of a study of T cell repertoires in cytomegalovirus infection. One entry per CDR3 protein, called by TCRdb with MiXCR from the reads. The table shows tens of thousands of distinct CDR3 sequences, with 3.7% occurring only once. Specimen: PBMCs. Receptor source: a human donor in good health (CMV status not recorded). Some clones in this sample may be carry-over from other donors' samples. CDR3s include the opening cysteine and the closing phenylalanine or tryptophan. The order of the fields is clone size, J gene, CDR3 length, V gene, D gene, CDR3 DNA, CDR3 protein. The D gene is left open where the match is weak. A clone size is listed for some rows: how often the clone was seen (once, few, many), or a class if it is expanded.

clone_size: many; j_call: TRBJ2-1; cdr3_length: 16; v_call: TRBV6-5; d_call: -; cdr3_nt: TGTGCCAGCAGTTACGTTCCGGGGGCCGCCTACAATGAGCAGTTCTTC; cdr3_aa: CASSYVPGAAYNEQFF
clone_size: many; j_call: TRBJ2-5; cdr3_length: 13; v_call: TRBV5-5; d_call: -; cdr3_nt: TGTGCCAGCAGCTTGATCCCCCAAGAGACCCAGTACTTC; cdr3_aa: CASSLIPQETQYF
clone_size: many; j_call: TRBJ2-3; cdr3_length: 16; v_call: TRBV2; d_call: -; cdr3_nt: TGTGCCAGCAGTGATCGGGGAGATCCTAGCACAGATACGCAGTATTTT; cdr3_aa: CASSDRGDPSTDTQYF
clone_size: many; j_call: TRBJ1-2; cdr3_length: 17; v_call: TRBV25-1; d_call: TRBD1; cdr3_nt: TGTGCCAGCAGTGACCCACGAATGGGGACAGCGGGAAATGGCTACACCTTC; cdr3_aa: CASSDPRMGTAGNGYTF
clone_size: many; j_call: TRBJ1-1; cdr3_length: 13; v_call: TRBV7-2; d_call: -; cdr3_nt: TGTGCCAGCAGCTTGTCAGGGCTTGAAGTTGGTTTCTTT; cdr3_aa: CASSLSGLEVGFF
clone_size: many; j_call: TRBJ2-7; cdr3_length: 13; v_call: TRBV28; d_call: -; cdr3_nt: TGTGCCAGCAGTTTATCCGGACTTCCTGTCGCGGACTTC; cdr3_aa: CASSLSGLPVADF
clone_size: many; j_call: TRBJ1-1; cdr3_length: 13; v_call: TRBV11-2; d_call: -; cdr3_nt: TGTGCCAGCAGTTCAGGGGCTTTCAGTGAAGCTTTCTTT; cdr3_aa: CASSSGAFSEAFF
clone_size: many; j_call: TRBJ2-2; cdr3_length: 14; v_call: TRBV18; d_call: -; cdr3_nt: TGTGCCAGCTCGGGGGGCACGAACACCGGGGAGCTGTTTTTT; cdr3_aa: CASSGGTNTGELFF
clone_size: many; j_call: TRBJ1-5; cdr3_length: 17; v_call: TRBV7-2; d_call: -; cdr3_nt: TGTGCCAGCAGCTCTAGGTTCGGGAGGATGGGCAATCAGCCCCAGCATTTT; cdr3_aa: CASSSRFGRMGNQPQHF
clone_size: many; j_call: TRBJ2-5; cdr3_length: 15; v_call: TRBV11-2; d_call: -; cdr3_nt: TGTGCCAGCAGCTTAGGGGGGTACCAGGGGGAGACCCAGTACTTC; cdr3_aa: CASSLGGYQGETQYF
clone_size: many; j_call: TRBJ2-1; cdr3_length: 15; v_call: TRBV6-4; d_call: TRBD2; cdr3_nt: TGTGCCAGCAGTGACACTAGCGGGGGTTTCAATGAGCAGTTCTTC; cdr3_aa: CASSDTSGGFNEQFF
clone_size: many; j_call: TRBJ2-1; cdr3_length: 17; v_call: TRBV7-9; d_call: -; cdr3_nt: TGTGCCAGCAGCCCACCGCCCAGGGAACTTTGGTACAATGAGCAGTTCTTC; cdr3_aa: CASSPPPRELWYNEQFF
clone_size: many; j_call: TRBJ2-5; cdr3_length: 16; v_call: TRBV7-9; d_call: TRBD1; cdr3_nt: TGTGCCAGCAGCCCCCGGACAGGGTGGTCCCAAGAGACCCAGTACTTC; cdr3_aa: CASSPRTGWSQETQYF
clone_size: many; j_call: TRBJ1-1; cdr3_length: 12; v_call: TRBV7-9; d_call: -; cdr3_nt: TGTGCCAGCAGCTTATATGCCGGTGAAGCTTTCTTT; cdr3_aa: CASSLYAGEAFF
clone_size: many; j_call: TRBJ1-2; cdr3_length: 14; v_call: TRBV7-2; d_call: -; cdr3_nt: TGTGCCAGCAGCTTAGCACGGGGGCTCTATGGCTACACCTTC; cdr3_aa: CASSLARGLYGYTF
clone_size: many; j_call: TRBJ2-4; cdr3_length: 14; v_call: TRBV20-1; d_call: -; cdr3_nt: TGCAGTGCTAGACCCACAGGACGGGAGAACATTCAGTACTTC; cdr3_aa: CSARPTGRENIQYF
clone_size: many; j_call: TRBJ2-3; cdr3_length: 15; v_call: TRBV7-2; d_call: -; cdr3_nt: TGTGCCAGCAGGTTAGATGTGGCTAGCACAGATACGCAGTATTTT; cdr3_aa: CASRLDVASTDTQYF
clone_size: many; j_call: TRBJ2-5; cdr3_length: 17; v_call: TRBV6-2/TRBV6-3; d_call: TRBD2; cdr3_nt: TGTGCCAGCAGTTACCCCCTCGTGGCGGGGGGGCAAGAGACCCAGTACTTC; cdr3_aa: CASSYPLVAGGQETQYF
clone_size: medium-sized; j_call: TRBJ2-1; cdr3_length: 13; v_call: TRBV7-2; d_call: -; cdr3_nt: TGTGCCAGCAGCTCCGAGATTTACAATGAGCAGTTCTTC; cdr3_aa: CASSSEIYNEQFF
clone_size: many; j_call: TRBJ2-7; cdr3_length: 15; v_call: TRBV11-2; d_call: -; cdr3_nt: TGTGCCAGCAGCTTAGATCTGGTTCTGACCTACGAGCAGTACTTC; cdr3_aa: CASSLDLVLTYEQYF
clone_size: -; j_call: TRBJ2-7; cdr3_length: 16; v_call: TRBV6-5; d_call: TRBD2; cdr3_nt: TGTGCCAGCAGTTACGAGAGAACTAGCGGGGCCTACGAGCAGTACTTC; cdr3_aa: CASSYERTSGAYEQYF
clone_size: many; j_call: TRBJ1-1; cdr3_length: 15; v_call: TRBV7-2; d_call: -; cdr3_nt: TGTGCCAGCAGCTTGGTGACGGGGGCGGGCACTGAAGCTTTCTTT; cdr3_aa: CASSLVTGAGTEAFF
clone_size: many; j_call: TRBJ1-1; cdr3_length: 12; v_call: TRBV2; d_call: TRBD1; cdr3_nt: TGTGCCAGCAATCGGGACAGGGTTGAAGCTTTCTTT; cdr3_aa: CASNRDRVEAFF
clone_size: many; j_call: TRBJ2-4; cdr3_length: 12; v_call: TRBV12-3/TRBV12-4; d_call: -; cdr3_nt: TGTGCCAGCAGTTTATCTGCGACAAGACCGTACTTC; cdr3_aa: CASSLSATRPYF
clone_size: -; j_call: TRBJ1-1; cdr3_length: 15; v_call: TRBV19; d_call: -; cdr3_nt: TGTGCCAGTAGTATATCCGGGGTGGGGAACACTGAAGCTTTCTTT; cdr3_aa: CASSISGVGNTEAFF
clone_size: few; j_call: TRBJ2-7; cdr3_length: 14; v_call: TRBV7-9; d_call: TRBD1; cdr3_nt: TGTGCCAGCAGCCTGGGGACAGACAGCTACGAGCAGTACTTC; cdr3_aa: CASSLGTDSYEQYF
clone_size: many; j_call: TRBJ2-7; cdr3_length: 17; v_call: TRBV28; d_call: -; cdr3_nt: TGTGCCAGCAGCCAATATATCCTCGTTGGGACTTCCTACGAGCAGTACTTC; cdr3_aa: CASSQYILVGTSYEQYF
clone_size: many; j_call: TRBJ2-3; cdr3_length: 17; v_call: TRBV7-6; d_call: -; cdr3_nt: TGTGCCAGCAGCTTAGGCGGGGCCCTTGCGGGTACAGATACGCAGTATTTT; cdr3_aa: CASSLGGALAGTDTQYF
clone_size: many; j_call: TRBJ2-5; cdr3_length: 14; v_call: TRBV6-6; d_call: -; cdr3_nt: TGTGCCAGCAACCGCCGACAGACTCAAGAGACCCAGTACTTC; cdr3_aa: CASNRRQTQETQYF
clone_size: many; j_call: TRBJ1-6; cdr3_length: 13; v_call: TRBV7-2; d_call: -; cdr3_nt: TGTGCCAGCAGCCCCCGGTTCGATTCACCCCTCCACTTT; cdr3_aa: CASSPRFDSPLHF
clone_size: many; j_call: TRBJ2-4; cdr3_length: 13; v_call: TRBV7-3; d_call: TRBD1; cdr3_nt: TGTGCCAGCAGCGGACAGGGGGGAGGCATTCAGTACTTC; cdr3_aa: CASSGQGGGIQYF
clone_size: many; j_call: TRBJ1-6; cdr3_length: 15; v_call: TRBV7-2; d_call: -; cdr3_nt: TGTGCCAGCAGCCCGACCCAGGGGAATAATTCACCCCTCCACTTT; cdr3_aa: CASSPTQGNNSPLHF